This TCR beta chain was observed in a study of early T cells in non-severe SARS-CoV-2 infection (dated by TCRdb to about 2021). Background for the entire study: Bulk RNA from unsorted whole blood was used for TCR sequencing, so alpha and beta chains could not be paired.

The method behind the library was 5' RACE. Data came from a NextSeq 500. The TCR library protocol attached unique molecular identifiers to individual cDNA molecules to correct for sequencing error and PCR bias. TCR alpha and beta chains were both sequenced, and the abundances of alpha and beta sequences in each sample were closely correlated with each other. As for the authors' bioinformatics: Decombinator V4 was used to annotate TCR sequences for V gene, J gene and CDR3. Expanded TCRs were defined as changing significantly between any two time points under a Poisson model with p below 0.0001. Abundances of TCRs were expressed as counts per million after normalisation to the total number of TCRs sequenced in each sample. TRAV1-2 paired with TRAJ12, TRAJ20 or TRAJ33 defined MAIT TCRs, while TRAV10 paired with TRAJ18 defined iNKT TCRs. VDJdb, accessed 1 November 2021, was searched for CMV, EBV and SARS-CoV-2 annotated TCRs, excluding TCRs annotated for multiple antigens. TCRdb took the public reads, trimmed them with fastp at Q25, ran MiXCR for clone calling and kept in-frame beta chains. CDR3 protein sequences are deduplicated, and each keeps its most common genes and DNA. What appears here as the V and J calls and clone size reflects TCRdb's work, not the paper's. For this sample the table gives 25,000 to 40,000 distinct CDR3 sequences, of which around 5% were detected only once. 20% to 25% of the sample is in the top ten clones.

Based on the germline V gene (reference sequence), the CDR1 and CDR2 sequences are SGHNT and YYREEE. Reading from cysteine to phenylalanine, the CDR3 counts 15 amino acids. The sequence is cut down to CDR3 DNA, 45 bases in frame from base 1. Unmatched junction bases come to 3, with V trimmed by 2 bases and J by 2 bases. The study was a case-control design nested within a healthcare worker cohort in London, UK, with weekly nasopharyngeal swab PCR tests and blood sampling. Between 23 and 31 March 2020, the week of the UK lockdown, healthcare workers were enrolled and then followed up weekly for as long as 16 weeks. Study-level results and caveats: VDJdb matching was skewed toward anti-spike CD8 responses and likely underestimated virus-specific expansions by missing private and CD4 specificities.

Turning to this clonotype: Its antigen specificity is not known. No base-level quality is on record; no much larger clone is a single base apart.

The sequence derives from an adult who was a healthcare worker with PCR-confirmed SARS-CoV-2 infection or an uninfected control (not recorded which). The chain is encoded by TRBV5-4 joined to TRBJ2-1; 8 middle bases align to TRBD2. Source material: whole blood. The CDR3 reads as follows: CASSLAAGAYNEQFF. The base sequence is TGTGCCAGCAGCTTAGCAGCGGGGGCCTACAATGAGCAGTTCTTC.